A selection of T cell receptor beta chains follows, all from one sample in a study of shared clonotypes between healthy human individuals. Sequencing used immunoSEQ multiplex PCR; TCRdb keeps in-frame clones, though not all of them. The data contain 630,000 or so clones, roughly 98% of them singletons. The sequencing input was naive CD8+ T cells sorted from blood. Receptor source: a man aged 30-40 years in good health. The CDR3 runs from the conserved cysteine through the conserved F or W. D genes are given only for firm matches. Clone size, where shown, is once, few, many, or a class for clones that have expanded.

D gene: .
V gene: TRBV5-1
CDR3 length: 14
J gene: TRBJ1-2
clone size: .
CDR3 protein: CASSSGGFNYGYTF
CDR3 DNA: TGCGCCAGCAGCTCCGGTGGCTTCAACTATGGCTACACCTTC

D gene: TRBD2
V gene: TRBV25-1
CDR3 length: 15
J gene: TRBJ2-1
clone size: .
CDR3 protein: CASSESRLAGGEQFF
CDR3 DNA: TGTGCCAGCAGTGAATCTAGACTAGCGGGTGGTGAGCAGTTCTTC

D gene: .
V gene: TRBV7-8
CDR3 length: 15
J gene: TRBJ2-7
clone size: once
CDR3 protein: CASTRPVGDIYEQYF
CDR3 DNA: TGTGCCAGCACCCGGCCGGTCGGCGACATTTACGAGCAGTACTTC

D gene: TRBD1
V gene: TRBV7-9
CDR3 length: 17
J gene: TRBJ2-7
clone size: .
CDR3 protein: CASSWPKGQGSFDEQYF
CDR3 DNA: TGTGCCAGCAGCTGGCCCAAGGGACAGGGAAGTTTCGACGAGCAGTACTTC

D gene: TRBD2
V gene: TRBV27
CDR3 length: 15
J gene: TRBJ2-7
clone size: .
CDR3 protein: CASSLGTSGSYEQYF
CDR3 DNA: TGTGCCAGCAGTTTAGGAACTAGCGGGAGCTACGAGCAGTACTTC

D gene: TRBD1
V gene: TRBV30
CDR3 length: 12
J gene: TRBJ1-2
clone size: .
CDR3 protein: CAWTGGPDGYTF
CDR3 DNA: TGTGCCTGGACAGGGGGGCCGGATGGCTACACCTTC

D gene: .
V gene: TRBV11-2
CDR3 length: 14
J gene: TRBJ1-1
clone size: .
CDR3 protein: CASSMGPMNTEAFF
CDR3 DNA: TGTGCCAGCAGCATGGGACCCATGAACACTGAAGCTTTCTTT

D gene: TRBD1
V gene: TRBV29-1
CDR3 length: 13
J gene: TRBJ2-2
clone size: .
CDR3 protein: CSVQGAVTGELFF
CDR3 DNA: TGCAGCGTACAGGGGGCAGTCACCGGGGAGCTGTTTTTT

D gene: .
V gene: TRBV11-3
CDR3 length: 16
J gene: TRBJ2-1
clone size: .
CDR3 protein: CASSGREAGTYNEQFF
CDR3 DNA: TGTGCCAGCAGCGGTAGGGAGGCTGGCACCTACAATGAGCAGTTCTTC

D gene: TRBD2
V gene: TRBV6-1
CDR3 length: 15
J gene: TRBJ2-5
clone size: .
CDR3 protein: CASSEFGGGIETQYF
CDR3 DNA: TGTGCCAGCAGTGAATTTGGCGGGGGGATAGAGACCCAGTACTTC

D gene: .
V gene: TRBV5-5
CDR3 length: 15
J gene: TRBJ1-2
clone size: .
CDR3 protein: CASSLGLGGFYGYTF
CDR3 DNA: TGTGCCAGCAGCTTGGGCCTGGGTGGATTCTATGGCTACACCTTC

D gene: .
V gene: TRBV5-1
CDR3 length: 17
J gene: TRBJ2-7
clone size: .
CDR3 protein: CASSLRIGTDRPYEQYF
CDR3 DNA: TGCGCCAGCAGTCTTAGAATAGGGACGGATCGACCCTACGAGCAGTACTTC

D gene: TRBD2
V gene: TRBV28
CDR3 length: 16
J gene: TRBJ2-3
clone size: .
CDR3 protein: CASRSTSGEDTDTQYF
CDR3 DNA: TGTGCCAGCAGGTCGACTAGCGGGGAAGACACAGATACGCAGTATTTT

D gene: TRBD1
V gene: TRBV4-2
CDR3 length: 17
J gene: TRBJ2-2
clone size: .
CDR3 protein: CASSRGSQGLNTGELFF
CDR3 DNA: TGTGCCAGCAGCCGAGGGTCACAGGGGCTTAACACCGGGGAGCTGTTTTTT

D gene: .
V gene: TRBV14
CDR3 length: 14
J gene: TRBJ2-1
clone size: .
CDR3 protein: CASSRAPPRNEQFF
CDR3 DNA: TGTGCCAGCAGCCGGGCCCCACCCCGAAATGAGCAGTTCTTC

D gene: .
V gene: TRBV27
CDR3 length: 14
J gene: TRBJ1-5
clone size: .
CDR3 protein: CASSSLPSNQPQHF
CDR3 DNA: TGTGCCAGCAGTTCCCTCCCGAGCAATCAGCCCCAGCATTTT

D gene: .
V gene: TRBV29-1
CDR3 length: 17
J gene: TRBJ1-1
clone size: .
CDR3 protein: CSVLPGTSKRPFTEAFF
CDR3 DNA: TGCAGCGTCCTACCGGGGACGTCAAAGAGGCCCTTCACTGAAGCTTTCTTT